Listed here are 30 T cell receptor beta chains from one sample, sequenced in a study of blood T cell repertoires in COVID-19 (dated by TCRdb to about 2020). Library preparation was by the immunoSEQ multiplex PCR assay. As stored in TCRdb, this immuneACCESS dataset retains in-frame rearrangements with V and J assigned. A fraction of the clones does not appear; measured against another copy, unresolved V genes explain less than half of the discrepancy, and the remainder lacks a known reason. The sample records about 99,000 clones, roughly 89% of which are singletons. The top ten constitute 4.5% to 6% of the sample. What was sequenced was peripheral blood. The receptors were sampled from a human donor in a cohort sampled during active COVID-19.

CDR3 protein: CASSSEEGEAFF. In DNA form, the CDR3 reads TGTGCCAGCAGCTCCGAGGAGGGTGAAGCTTTCTTT. This sequence joins TRBV5-4 and TRBJ1-1; no definite D call. Trimming took off 3 bases at V and 7 bases at J, with 10 bases between the two ends. Per the germline V gene, CDR1 is SGHNT and CDR2 is YYREEE (reference sequence). This CDR3 region has 12 residues.

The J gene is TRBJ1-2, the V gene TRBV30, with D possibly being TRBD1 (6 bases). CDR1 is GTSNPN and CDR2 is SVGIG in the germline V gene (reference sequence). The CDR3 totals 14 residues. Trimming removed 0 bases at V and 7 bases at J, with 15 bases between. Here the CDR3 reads CAWSVGWGGGGYTF. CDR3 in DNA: TGTGCCTGGAGTGTCGGATGGGGGGGCGGTGGCTACACCTTC.

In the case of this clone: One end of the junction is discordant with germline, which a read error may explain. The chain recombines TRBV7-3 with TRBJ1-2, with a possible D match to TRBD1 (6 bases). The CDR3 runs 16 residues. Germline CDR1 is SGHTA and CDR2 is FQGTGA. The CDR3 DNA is TGTGCCAGCAGGTTAAAAACGGAGTCTACACAGGGTGGCTACACCTTC. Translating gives CASRLKTESTQGGYTF.

The CDR3 DNA reads TGTGCCAGCAGCTTGGGAATGCAACTAGCCAAAAACATTCAGTACTTC. Its translation is CASSLGMQLAKNIQYF. The rearrangement uses TRBV5-5 and TRBJ2-4; D remains ambiguous. Trimming took 0 bases from V and 0 from J, leaving 10 bases between them. CDR3 length: 16 residues. Germline lookup yields CDR1 SGHKS and CDR2 YYEKEE (reference sequence). The full variable domain, in which reference TRBV5-5 and TRBJ2-4 provide the parts outside the CDR3, is DAGVTQSPTHLIKTRGQQVTLRCSPISGHKSVSWYQQVLGQGPQFIFQYYEKEERGRGNFPDRFSARQFPNYSSELNVNALLLGDSALYLCASSLGMQLAKNIQYFGAGTRLSVL.

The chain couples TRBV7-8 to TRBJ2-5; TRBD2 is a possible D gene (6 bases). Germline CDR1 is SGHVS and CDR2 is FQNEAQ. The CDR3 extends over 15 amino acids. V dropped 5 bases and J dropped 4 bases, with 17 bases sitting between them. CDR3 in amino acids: CASSLSGGGRETQYF. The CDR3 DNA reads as TGTGCCAGCAGCCTTAGCGGTGGGGGTAGAGAGACCCAGTACTTC.

CDR3 in amino acids: CSVAGAYEQYF. CDR3 sequence (DNA): TGCAGCGTTGCAGGGGCCTACGAGCAGTACTTC. The chain joins TRBV29-1 to TRBJ2-7, with D perhaps TRBD1 (6 bases). Germline V CDR1 and CDR2: SQVTM, ANQGSEA. The CDR3 runs 11 residues. Trimming removed 4 bases at V and 2 bases at J, with 6 bases between.

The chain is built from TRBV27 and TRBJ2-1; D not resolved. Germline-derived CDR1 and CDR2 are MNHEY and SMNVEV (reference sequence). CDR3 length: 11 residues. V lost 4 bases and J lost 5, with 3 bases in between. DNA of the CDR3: TGTGCCAGCAGTTCTAACAATGAGCAGTTCTTC. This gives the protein CASSSNNEQFF.

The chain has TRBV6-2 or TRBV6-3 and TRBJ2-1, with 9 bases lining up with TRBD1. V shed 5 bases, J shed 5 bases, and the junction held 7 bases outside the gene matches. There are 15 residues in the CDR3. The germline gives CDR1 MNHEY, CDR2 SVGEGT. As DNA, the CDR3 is TGTGCCAGCAGTCGCCGGGACAGGGATGACAATGAGCAGTTCTTC. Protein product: CASSRRDRDDNEQFF.

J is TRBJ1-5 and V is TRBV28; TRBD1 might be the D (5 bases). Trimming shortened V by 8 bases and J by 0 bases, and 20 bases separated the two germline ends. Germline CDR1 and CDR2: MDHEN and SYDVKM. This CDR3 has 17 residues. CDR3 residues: CASRAHQGTISNQPQHF. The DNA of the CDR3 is TGTGCCAGCCGTGCCCACCAGGGAACTATTAGCAATCAGCCCCAGCATTTT.

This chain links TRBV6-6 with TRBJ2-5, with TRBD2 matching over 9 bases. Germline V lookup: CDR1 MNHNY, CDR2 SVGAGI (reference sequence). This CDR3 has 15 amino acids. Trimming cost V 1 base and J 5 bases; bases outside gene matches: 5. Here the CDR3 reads CASSYFSGRGETQYF. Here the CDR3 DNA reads TGTGCCAGCAGTTACTTTAGCGGGAGAGGGGAGACCCAGTACTTC.

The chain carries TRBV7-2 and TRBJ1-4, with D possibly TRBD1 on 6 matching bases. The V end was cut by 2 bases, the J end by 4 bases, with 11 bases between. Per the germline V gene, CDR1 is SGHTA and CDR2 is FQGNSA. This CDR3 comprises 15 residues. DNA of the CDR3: TGTGCCAGCAGCTTACAGGGGTCCCATAATGAAAAACTGTTTTTT. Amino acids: CASSLQGSHNEKLFF.

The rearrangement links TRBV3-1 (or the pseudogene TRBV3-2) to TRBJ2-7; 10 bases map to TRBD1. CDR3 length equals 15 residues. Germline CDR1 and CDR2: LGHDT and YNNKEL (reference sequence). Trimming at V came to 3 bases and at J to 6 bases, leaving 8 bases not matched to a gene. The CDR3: CASSQRPGQGLEQYF. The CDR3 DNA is TGTGCCAGCAGCCAGAGACCGGGACAGGGGCTCGAGCAGTACTTC.

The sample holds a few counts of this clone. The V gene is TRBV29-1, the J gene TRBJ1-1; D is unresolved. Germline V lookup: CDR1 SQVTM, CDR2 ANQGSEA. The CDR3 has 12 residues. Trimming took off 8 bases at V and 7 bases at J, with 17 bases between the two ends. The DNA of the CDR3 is TGCAGCTCCCAAGTTGGGCAGATTGAAGCTTTCTTT. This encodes CSSQVGQIEAFF.

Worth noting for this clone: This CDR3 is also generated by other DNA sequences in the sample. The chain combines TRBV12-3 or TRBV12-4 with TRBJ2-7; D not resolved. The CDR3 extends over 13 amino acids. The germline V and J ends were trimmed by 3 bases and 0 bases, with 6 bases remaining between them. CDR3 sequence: CASSFSTSYEQYF. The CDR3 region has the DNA TGTGCCAGCAGTTTCTCTACCTCCTACGAGCAGTACTTC.

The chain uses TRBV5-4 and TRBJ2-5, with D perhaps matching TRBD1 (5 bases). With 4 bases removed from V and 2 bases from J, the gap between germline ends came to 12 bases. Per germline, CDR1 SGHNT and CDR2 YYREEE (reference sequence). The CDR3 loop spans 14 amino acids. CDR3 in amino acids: CASSGAQGQETQYF. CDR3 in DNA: TGTGCCAGCAGCGGTGCCCAGGGACAAGAGACCCAGTACTTC.

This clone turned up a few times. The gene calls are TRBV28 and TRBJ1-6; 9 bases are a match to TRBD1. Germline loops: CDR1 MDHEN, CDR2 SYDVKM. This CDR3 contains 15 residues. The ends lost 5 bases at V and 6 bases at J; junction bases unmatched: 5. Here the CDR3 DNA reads TGTGCCAGCAGTCTTCTGGACAGGGGTAATTCACCCCTCCACTTT. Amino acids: CASSLLDRGNSPLHF.

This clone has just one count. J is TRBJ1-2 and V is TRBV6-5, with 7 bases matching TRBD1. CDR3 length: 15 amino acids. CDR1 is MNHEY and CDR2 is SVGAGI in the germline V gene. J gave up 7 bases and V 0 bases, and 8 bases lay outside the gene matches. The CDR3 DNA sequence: TGTGCCAGCAGTTACTCGACGCCCCCAGGGGGTGGCTACACCTTC. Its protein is CASSYSTPPGGGYTF.

The CDR3 DNA reads as TGTGCCACCAGCAGAGATGCTGGGCTTAGCTACACCTTC. It translates to CATSRDAGLSYTF. V and J are TRBV15 and TRBJ1-2; D not certain. The V gene lost 0 bases and the J gene lost 9 bases, with 11 bases spanning the gap. The CDR3 sequence is 13 residues long. Germline-derived CDR1 and CDR2 are LNHNV and YYDKDF (reference sequence).

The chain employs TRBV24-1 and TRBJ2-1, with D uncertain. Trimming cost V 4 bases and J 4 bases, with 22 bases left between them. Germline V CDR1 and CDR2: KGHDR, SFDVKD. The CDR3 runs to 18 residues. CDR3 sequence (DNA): TGTGCCACCAGTGACTCCTGGCTTCCTACTACCCCTTACAATGAGCAGTTCTTC. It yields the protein CATSDSWLPTTPYNEQFF.

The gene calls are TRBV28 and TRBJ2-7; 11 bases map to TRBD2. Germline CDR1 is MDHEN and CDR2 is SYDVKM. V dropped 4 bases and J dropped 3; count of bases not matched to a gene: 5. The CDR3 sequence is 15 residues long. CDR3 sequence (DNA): TGTGCCAGCAGTTCACTAGCGGGAGATGGCTACGAGCAGTACTTC. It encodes CASSSLAGDGYEQYF.

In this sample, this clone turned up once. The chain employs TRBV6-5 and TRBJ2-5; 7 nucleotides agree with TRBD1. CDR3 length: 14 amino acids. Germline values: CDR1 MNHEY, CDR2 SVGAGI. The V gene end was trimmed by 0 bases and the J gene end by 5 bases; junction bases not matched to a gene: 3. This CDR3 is CASSYSRGHETQYF. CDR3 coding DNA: TGTGCCAGCAGTTACTCGAGGGGGCACGAGACCCAGTACTTC.

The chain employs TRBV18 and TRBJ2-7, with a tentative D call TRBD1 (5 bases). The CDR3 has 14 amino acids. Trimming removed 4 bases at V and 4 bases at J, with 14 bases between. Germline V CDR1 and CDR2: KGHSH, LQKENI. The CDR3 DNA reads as TGTGCCAGCTCACTCGGCAGGGTGGTATACGAGCAGTACTTC. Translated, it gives CASSLGRVVYEQYF.

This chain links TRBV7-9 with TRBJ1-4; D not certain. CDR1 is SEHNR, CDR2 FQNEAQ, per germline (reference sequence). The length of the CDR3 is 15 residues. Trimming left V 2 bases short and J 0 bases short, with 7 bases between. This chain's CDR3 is CASSLSSATNEKLFF. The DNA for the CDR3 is TGTGCCAGCAGCTTATCCTCAGCAACTAATGAAAAACTGTTTTTT.

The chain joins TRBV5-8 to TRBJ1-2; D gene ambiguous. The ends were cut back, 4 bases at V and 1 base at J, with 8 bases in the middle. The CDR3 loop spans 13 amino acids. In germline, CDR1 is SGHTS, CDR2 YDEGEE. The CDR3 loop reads CASSNRVNYGYTF. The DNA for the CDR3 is TGTGCCAGCAGCAACCGCGTTAACTATGGCTACACCTTC.

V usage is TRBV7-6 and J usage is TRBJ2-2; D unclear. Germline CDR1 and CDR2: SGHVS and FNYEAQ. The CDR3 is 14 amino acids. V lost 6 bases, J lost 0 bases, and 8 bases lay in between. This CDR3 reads CASSVTTNTGELFF. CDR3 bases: TGTGCCAGCAGTGTGACAACGAACACCGGGGAGCTGTTTTTT.

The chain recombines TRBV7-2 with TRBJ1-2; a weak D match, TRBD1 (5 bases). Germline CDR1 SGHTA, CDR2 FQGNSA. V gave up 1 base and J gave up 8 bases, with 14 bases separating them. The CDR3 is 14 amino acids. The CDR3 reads CASSLELQGRGYTF. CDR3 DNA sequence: TGTGCCAGCAGCTTAGAGCTTCAGGGCAGAGGCTACACCTTC. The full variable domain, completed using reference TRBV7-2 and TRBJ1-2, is GAGVSQSPSNKVTEKGKDVELRCDPISGHTALYWYRQSLGQGLEFLIYFQGNSAPDKSGLPSDRFSAERTGGSVSTLTIQRTQQEDSAVYLCASSLELQGRGYTFGSGTRLTVV.

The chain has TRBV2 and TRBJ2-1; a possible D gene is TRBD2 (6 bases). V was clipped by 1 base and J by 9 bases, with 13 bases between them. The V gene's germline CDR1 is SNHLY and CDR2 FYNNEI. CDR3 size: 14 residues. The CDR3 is CASSEEETSSEQFF. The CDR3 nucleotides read TGTGCCAGCAGTGAAGAGGAAACTAGCAGTGAGCAGTTCTTC.

The CDR3 sequence: CASSLGGGLEYF. The CDR3 DNA reads as TGTGCCAGCAGCTTGGGAGGGGGCTTGGAGTACTTC. The chain recombines TRBV5-6 with TRBJ2-5, with 7 bases matching TRBD1. Germline V gene data show CDR1 as SGHDT and CDR2 as YYEEEE. This CDR3 is built from 12 residues. Germline trimming cut 0 bases from V and 12 bases from J; bases unmatched to any gene: 5.

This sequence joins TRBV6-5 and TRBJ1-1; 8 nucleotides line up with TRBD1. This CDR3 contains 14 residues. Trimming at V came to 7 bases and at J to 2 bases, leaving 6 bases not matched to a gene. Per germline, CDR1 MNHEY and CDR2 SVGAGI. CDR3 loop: CASTPGTGNTEAFF. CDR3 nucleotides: TGTGCCAGCACCCCCGGGACAGGTAACACTGAAGCTTTCTTT.

CDR3 sequence reads: CASSFAGVDEQYF. The CDR3, as DNA: TGTGCCAGCAGCTTCGCGGGAGTAGACGAGCAGTACTTC. This chain links TRBV7-3 with TRBJ2-7, with 7 nucleotides matching TRBD2. J lost 5 bases, V lost 3 bases, and 4 bases had no gene match. The CDR3 extends over 13 amino acids. Germline V gene sequence: CDR1 SGHTA, CDR2 FQGTGA.